These T cell receptor beta chains were read from a single sample in a study of T cell changes during pregnancy in multiple sclerosis. Data came from immunoSEQ multiplex PCR; TCRdb stores just in-frame clones and leaves some out. The sample carries some 100,000 clones, more than 80% recorded once. The sample consisted of peripheral blood, taken in the second trimester of pregnancy. The receptors were sampled from a female donor with multiple sclerosis, enrolled in a pregnancy study. Both conserved end residues are part of each CDR3. Fields, in order: clone size, J gene, D gene, V gene, CDR3 protein, CDR3 DNA. D genes are given only for firm matches. Clone size is stated in some rows and not others, as once, few, many or a class when expanded.

NA,TRBJ2-2,TRBD1,TRBV5-1,CASMGGQGNTGELFF,TGCGCCAGCATGGGGGGACAGGGAAACACCGGGGAGCTGTTTTTT
NA,TRBJ2-7,NA,TRBV6-5,CATHGGTGTYEQYF,TGTGCCACGCACGGAGGAACGGGGACCTACGAGCAGTACTTC
NA,TRBJ2-1,NA,TRBV29-1,CSVAFRGKGNNEQFF,TGCAGCGTCGCATTTAGGGGGAAAGGAAACAATGAGCAGTTCTTC
NA,TRBJ1-6,NA,TRBV30,CAWSGQHNSPLHF,TGTGCCTGGAGCGGACAGCATAATTCACCCCTCCACTTT
once,TRBJ2-1,NA,TRBV7-9,CASSPVGQNSYNEQFF,TGTGCCAGCAGCCCAGTCGGACAGAACTCCTACAATGAGCAGTTCTTC
NA,TRBJ1-6,TRBD1,TRBV14,CASSRRQGHNSPLHF,TGTGCCAGCAGCCGTAGACAGGGTCATAATTCACCCCTCCACTTT
once,TRBJ1-6,NA,TRBV30,CAWSVLDGRRGPLHF,TGTGCCTGGAGTGTACTGGACGGCAGGAGGGGACCCCTCCACTTT
NA,TRBJ2-3,NA,TRBV7-8,CASSLMGVAGVADTQYF,TGTGCCAGCAGCTTAATGGGGGTGGCAGGGGTGGCAGATACGCAGTATTTT
NA,TRBJ1-2,NA,TRBV6-1,CASSERRERVTRGYTF,TGTGCCAGCAGTGAAAGGAGGGAGAGGGTCACGCGGGGCTACACCTTC
NA,TRBJ2-1,NA,TRBV27,CASWRGTAYNEQFF,TGTGCCAGCTGGCGGGGCACAGCCTACAATGAGCAGTTCTTC
NA,TRBJ1-1,TRBD1,TRBV6-1,CASSPGQKNTEAFF,TGTGCCAGCAGCCCGGGACAGAAGAACACTGAAGCTTTCTTT
NA,TRBJ2-7,NA,TRBV18,CASSPDSREQYF,TGTGCCAGCTCGCCTGACAGCCGCGAGCAGTACTTC
NA,TRBJ2-3,NA,TRBV18,CASSPLSGGSTDTQYF,TGTGCCAGCTCACCACTTTCCGGAGGTAGCACAGATACGCAGTATTTT
NA,TRBJ2-2,TRBD2,TRBV5-1,CASSFAGGDTGELFF,TGCGCCAGCAGCTTTGCGGGGGGAGACACCGGGGAGCTGTTTTTT
NA,TRBJ1-3,NA,TRBV5-4,CASSRVPRDTIYF,TGTGCCAGCAGTCGTGTCCCCAGGGACACCATATATTTT
NA,TRBJ2-3,TRBD2,TRBV2,CASSEQRGMTDTQYF,TGTGCCAGCAGTGAACAGCGGGGGATGACAGATACGCAGTATTTT
once,TRBJ2-7,NA,TRBV10-3,CAIRPVPGAHEQYF,TGTGCCATCAGACCCGTCCCGGGAGCTCACGAGCAGTACTTC
NA,TRBJ2-3,NA,TRBV11-2,CASSPGTDTQYF,TGTGCCAGCAGCCCGGGGACAGATACGCAGTATTTT
NA,TRBJ1-5,TRBD1,TRBV2,CASSHGQGAGQPQHF,TGTGCCAGCAGTCACGGACAGGGGGCAGGTCAGCCCCAGCATTTT
NA,TRBJ2-1,TRBD2,TRBV14,CATGAGASYNEQFF,TGTGCCACCGGAGCGGGGGCGTCCTACAATGAGCAGTTCTTC
NA,TRBJ1-1,NA,TRBV6-4,CASTSQGPNTEAFF,TGTGCCAGCACCTCTCAGGGGCCGAACACTGAAGCTTTCTTT
NA,TRBJ1-1,NA,TRBV5-8,CASSLGRVNTEAFF,TGTGCCAGCAGCTTGGGGAGGGTGAACACTGAAGCTTTCTTT
NA,TRBJ2-2,TRBD2,TRBV11-3,CASSRGAGELFF,TGTGCCAGCAGCCGGGGGGCCGGGGAGCTGTTTTTT
NA,TRBJ2-7,NA,TRBV30,CAWMGAAGPYEQYF,TGTGCCTGGATGGGAGCGGCAGGTCCCTACGAGCAGTACTTC
NA,TRBJ2-6,TRBD1,TRBV27,CASTGQGPSNVLTF,TGTGCCAGCACGGGACAGGGGCCTAGCAACGTCCTGACTTTC
NA,TRBJ1-5,TRBD1,TRBV18,CASSPDRGHQPQHF,TGTGCCAGCTCACCCGACAGGGGACATCAGCCCCAGCATTTT
NA,TRBJ1-3,NA,TRBV27,CASSLRGFSGNTIYF,TGTGCCAGCAGTTTACGAGGTTTCTCTGGAAACACCATATATTTT
NA,TRBJ1-2,NA,TRBV2,CASRGDGYTF,TGTGCCAGCAGGGGAGATGGCTACACCTTC
few,TRBJ2-2,NA,TRBV5-1,CASSLDRVNTGELFF,TGCGCCAGCAGCTTGGACAGGGTGAACACCGGGGAGCTGTTTTTT
NA,TRBJ2-7,NA,TRBV9,CATSDGEAGSEQYF,TGTGCCACCAGCGATGGGGAGGCAGGGAGCGAGCAGTACTTC
NA,TRBJ1-1,TRBD1,TRBV5-1,CASSLRQGALGTEAFF,TGCGCCAGCAGCTTGCGCCAGGGGGCATTGGGGACTGAAGCTTTCTTT